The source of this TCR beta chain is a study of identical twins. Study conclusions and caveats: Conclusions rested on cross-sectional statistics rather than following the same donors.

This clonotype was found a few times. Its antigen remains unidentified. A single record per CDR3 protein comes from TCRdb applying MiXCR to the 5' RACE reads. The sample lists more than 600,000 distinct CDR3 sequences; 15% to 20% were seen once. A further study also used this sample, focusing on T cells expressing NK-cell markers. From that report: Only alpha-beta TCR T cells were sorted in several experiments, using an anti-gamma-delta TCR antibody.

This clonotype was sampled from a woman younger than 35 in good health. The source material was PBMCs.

In DNA, the CDR3 is TGCGCCAGCAGCTTGTCGGGTCTCGGGGCTTTCTTT. It yields the protein CASSLSGLGAFF. V usage is TRBV5-1 and J usage is TRBJ1-1, with D uncertain. This CDR3 contains 12 residues. In germline, CDR1 is SGHRS, CDR2 YFSETQ. Trimming removed 1 base at V and 11 bases at J, with 12 bases between.